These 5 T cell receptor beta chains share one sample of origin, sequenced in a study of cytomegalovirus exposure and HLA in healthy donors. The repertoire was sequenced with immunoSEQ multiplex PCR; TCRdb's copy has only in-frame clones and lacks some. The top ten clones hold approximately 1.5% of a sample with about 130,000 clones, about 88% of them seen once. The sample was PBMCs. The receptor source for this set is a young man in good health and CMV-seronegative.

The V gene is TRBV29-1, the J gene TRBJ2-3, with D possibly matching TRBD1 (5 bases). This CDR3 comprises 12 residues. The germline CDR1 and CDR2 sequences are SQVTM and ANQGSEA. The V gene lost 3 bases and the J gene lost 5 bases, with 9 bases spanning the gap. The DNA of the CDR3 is TGCAGCGTTGACCTTCAGGGAGATACGCAGTATTTT. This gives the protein CSVDLQGDTQYF.

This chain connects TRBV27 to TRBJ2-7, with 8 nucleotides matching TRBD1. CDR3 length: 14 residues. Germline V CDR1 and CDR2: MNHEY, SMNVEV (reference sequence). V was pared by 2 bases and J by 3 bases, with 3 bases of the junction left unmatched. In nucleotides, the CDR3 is TGTGCCAGCAGTTTACAGGGGGCTTACTACGAGCAGTACTTC. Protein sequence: CASSLQGAYYEQYF.

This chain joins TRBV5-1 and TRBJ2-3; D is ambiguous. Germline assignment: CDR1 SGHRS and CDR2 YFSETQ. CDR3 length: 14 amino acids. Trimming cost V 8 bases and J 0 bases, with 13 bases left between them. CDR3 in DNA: TGCGCCAGTAAACGACTGGCTAGCACAGATACGCAGTATTTT. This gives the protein CASKRLASTDTQYF. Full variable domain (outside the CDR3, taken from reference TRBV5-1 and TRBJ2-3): KAGVTQTPRYLIKTRGQQVTLSCSPISGHRSVSWYQQTPGQGLQFLFEYFSETQRNKGNFPGRFSGRQFSNSRSEMNVSTLELGDSALYLCASKRLASTDTQYFGPGTRLTVL.

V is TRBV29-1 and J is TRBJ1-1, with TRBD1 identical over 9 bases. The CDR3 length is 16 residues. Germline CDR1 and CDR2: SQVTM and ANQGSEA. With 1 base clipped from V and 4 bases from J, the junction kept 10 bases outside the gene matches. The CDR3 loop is CSVEGPGQGRVTEAFF. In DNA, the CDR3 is TGCAGCGTTGAAGGTCCGGGACAGGGAAGAGTCACTGAAGCTTTCTTT.

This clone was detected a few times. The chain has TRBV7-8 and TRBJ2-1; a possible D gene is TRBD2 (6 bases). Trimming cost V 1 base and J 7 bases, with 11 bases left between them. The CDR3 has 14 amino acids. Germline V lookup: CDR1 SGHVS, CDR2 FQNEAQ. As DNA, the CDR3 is TGTGCCAGCAGCTTAGTGCTAGCGCAGAATGAGCAGTTCTTC. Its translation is CASSLVLAQNEQFF.